The TCR beta chain described here comes from a study of T-cell memory formation after mild COVID-19. This clonotype was counted only a few times. Researchers used 5'RACE with constant-segment primers to make TCR alpha and TCR beta cDNA libraries that carry sample barcodes and UMIs. TCRdb called the 5' RACE reads again in MiXCR, with one record for every CDR3 protein. The profile shows about 290,000 distinct CDR3 sequences, more than 15% of them singletons. The receptor comes from a man between 18 and 29 years old who had mild COVID-19 (a few samples of this study predate the infection). Cell type and time point are not known. The sample taken for sequencing was PBMCs or a T cell subset sorted from them (not recorded which).

The CDR3 nucleotides are TGTGCCAGCAGCTCAGATCCGGGACGCGAGGTTGAGCAGTTCTTC. This codes for CASSSDPGREVEQFF. This sequence joins TRBV7-2 and TRBJ2-1, with D perhaps being TRBD1 or TRBD2 (5 bases each). The CDR3 extends over 15 amino acids. The germline V gene encodes CDR1 SGHTA and CDR2 FQGNSA. V dropped 4 bases and J dropped 9 bases, with 19 bases sitting between them.